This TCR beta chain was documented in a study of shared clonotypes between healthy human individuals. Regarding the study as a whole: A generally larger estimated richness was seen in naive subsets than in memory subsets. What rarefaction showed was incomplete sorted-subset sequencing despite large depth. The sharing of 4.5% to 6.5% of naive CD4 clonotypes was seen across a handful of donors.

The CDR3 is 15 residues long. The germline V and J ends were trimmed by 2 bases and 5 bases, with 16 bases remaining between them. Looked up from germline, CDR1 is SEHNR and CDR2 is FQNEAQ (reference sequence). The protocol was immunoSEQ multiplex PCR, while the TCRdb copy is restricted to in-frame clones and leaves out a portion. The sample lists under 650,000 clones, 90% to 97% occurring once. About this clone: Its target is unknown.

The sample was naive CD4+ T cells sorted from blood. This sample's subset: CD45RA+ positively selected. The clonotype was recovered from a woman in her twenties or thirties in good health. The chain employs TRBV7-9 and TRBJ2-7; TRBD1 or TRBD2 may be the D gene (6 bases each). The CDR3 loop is CASSLLGGLKHEQYF. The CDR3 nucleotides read TGTGCCAGCAGCTTATTGGGGGGCCTGAAGCACGAGCAGTACTTC.